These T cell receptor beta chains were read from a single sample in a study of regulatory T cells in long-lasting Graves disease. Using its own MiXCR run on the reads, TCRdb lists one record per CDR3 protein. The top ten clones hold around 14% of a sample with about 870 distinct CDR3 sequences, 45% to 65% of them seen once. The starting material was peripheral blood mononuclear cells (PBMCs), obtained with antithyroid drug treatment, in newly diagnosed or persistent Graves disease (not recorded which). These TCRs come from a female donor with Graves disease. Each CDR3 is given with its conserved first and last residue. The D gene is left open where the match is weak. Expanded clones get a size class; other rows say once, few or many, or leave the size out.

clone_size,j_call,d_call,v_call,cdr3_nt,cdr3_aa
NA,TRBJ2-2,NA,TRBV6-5,TGTGCCAGCAGTTACGCCTTAACCGGGGAGCTGTTTTTT,CASSYALTGELFF
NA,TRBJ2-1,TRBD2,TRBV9,TGTGCCAGCAGCGTAAGCGGGAGCCCCTACAATGAGCAGTTCTTC,CASSVSGSPYNEQFF
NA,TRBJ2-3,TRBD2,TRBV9,TGTGCCAGCAAGGGGAGCGGGGGATCTAGCACAGATACGCAGTATTTT,CASKGSGGSSTDTQYF
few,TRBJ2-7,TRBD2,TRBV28,TGTGCCAGCAGTCCCCTTGGGGCTAGCGGGAGTGGGTCGTACTCCTACGAGCAGTACTTC,CASSPLGASGSGSYSYEQYF
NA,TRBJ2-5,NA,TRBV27,TGTGCCAGCAGTTTATGGCGGGACCAAGAGACCCAGTACTTC,CASSLWRDQETQYF
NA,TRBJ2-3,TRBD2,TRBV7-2,TGTGCCAGCAGACTAGCGGGGGCTAGCACAGATACGCAGTATTTT,CASRLAGASTDTQYF
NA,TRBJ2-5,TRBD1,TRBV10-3,TGTGCCATCAGTGAAGGCCCGGGACAGGGGAACCAAGAGACCCAGTACTTC,CAISEGPGQGNQETQYF
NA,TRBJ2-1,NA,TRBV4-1,TGCGCCAGCAGCCTCCGGCCGGTCGTACTCTCCTACAATGAGCAGTTCTTC,CASSLRPVVLSYNEQFF
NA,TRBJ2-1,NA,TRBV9,TGTGCCAGCAGCGTAGACGGACCATCCTACAATGAGCAGTTCTTC,CASSVDGPSYNEQFF
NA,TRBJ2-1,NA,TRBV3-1,TGTGCCAGTAGCCAAGATCCTGGTCTAAGCAATGAGCAGTTCTTC,CASSQDPGLSNEQFF